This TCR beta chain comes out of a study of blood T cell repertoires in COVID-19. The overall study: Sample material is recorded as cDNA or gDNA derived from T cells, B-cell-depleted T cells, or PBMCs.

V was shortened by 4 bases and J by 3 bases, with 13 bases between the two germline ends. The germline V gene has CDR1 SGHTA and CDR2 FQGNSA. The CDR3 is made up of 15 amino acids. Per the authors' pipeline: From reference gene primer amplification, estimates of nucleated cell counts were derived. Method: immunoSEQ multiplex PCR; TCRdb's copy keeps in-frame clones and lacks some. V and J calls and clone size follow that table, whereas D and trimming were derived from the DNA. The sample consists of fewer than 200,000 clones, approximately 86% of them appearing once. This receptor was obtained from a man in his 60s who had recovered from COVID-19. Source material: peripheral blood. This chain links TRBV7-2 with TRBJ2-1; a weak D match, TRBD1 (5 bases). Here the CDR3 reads CASSWTQAGYNEQFF. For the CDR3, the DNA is TGTGCCAGCAGCTGGACACAAGCAGGCTACAATGAGCAGTTCTTC.